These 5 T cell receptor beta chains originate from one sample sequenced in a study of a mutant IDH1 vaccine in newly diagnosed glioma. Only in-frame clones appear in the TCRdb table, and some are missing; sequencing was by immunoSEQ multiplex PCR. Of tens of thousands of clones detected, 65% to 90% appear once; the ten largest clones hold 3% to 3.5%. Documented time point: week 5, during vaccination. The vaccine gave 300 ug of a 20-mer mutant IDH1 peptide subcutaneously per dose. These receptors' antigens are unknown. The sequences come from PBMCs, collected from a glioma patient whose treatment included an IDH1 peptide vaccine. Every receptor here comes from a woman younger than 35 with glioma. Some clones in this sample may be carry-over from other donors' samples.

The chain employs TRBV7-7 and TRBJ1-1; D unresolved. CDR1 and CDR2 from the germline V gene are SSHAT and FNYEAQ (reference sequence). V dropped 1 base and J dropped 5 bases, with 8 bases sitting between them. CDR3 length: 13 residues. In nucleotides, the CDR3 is TGTGCCAGCAGCTTAGTGTCCACAACTGAAGCTTTCTTT. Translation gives CASSLVSTTEAFF.

CDR3 nucleotide sequence: TGCGCCAGCAGTGCTAGGGGAGCCTACGAGCAGTACTTC. This encodes CASSARGAYEQYF. This rearrangement joins TRBV10-1 to TRBJ2-7; D tentatively fits TRBD1 or TRBD2 (5 bases each). The CDR3 is made up of 13 amino acids. In germline, CDR1 is WNHNN, CDR2 SYGVQD (reference sequence). V lost 4 bases, J lost 2 bases, and 9 bases lay in between.

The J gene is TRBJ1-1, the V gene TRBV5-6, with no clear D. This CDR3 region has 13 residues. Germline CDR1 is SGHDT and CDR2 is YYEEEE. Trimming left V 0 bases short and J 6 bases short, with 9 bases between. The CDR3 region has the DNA TGTGCCAGCAGCTTGGTGGGGAGGGCTGAAGCTTTCTTT. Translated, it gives CASSLVGRAEAFF.

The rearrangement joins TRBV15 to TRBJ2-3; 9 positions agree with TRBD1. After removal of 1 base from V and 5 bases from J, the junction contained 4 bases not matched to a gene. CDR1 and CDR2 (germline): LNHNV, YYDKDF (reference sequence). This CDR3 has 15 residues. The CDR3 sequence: CATSRVQGAVDTQYF. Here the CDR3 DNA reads TGTGCCACCAGCAGAGTACAGGGGGCCGTAGATACGCAGTATTTT.

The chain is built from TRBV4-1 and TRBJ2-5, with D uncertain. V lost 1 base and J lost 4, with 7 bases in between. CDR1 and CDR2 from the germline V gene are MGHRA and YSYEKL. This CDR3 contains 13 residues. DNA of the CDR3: TGCGCCAGCAGCCAAGGCCTGTCAGAGACCCAGTACTTC. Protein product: CASSQGLSETQYF.